What follows describes a single T cell receptor (beta chain). CDR1 and CDR2 from the germline V gene are SGHDT and YYEEEE. CDR3 length: 15 residues. Trimming removed 0 bases from V and 0 bases from J, with 7 bases in between. This entry belongs to a study of blood T cell repertoires in COVID-19. Study context: COVID-19 samples collected from the United States, Italy and Spain covered acute and convalescent phases. PBMCs, B-cell-depleted T cells, or T cells provided the cDNA or gDNA that made up the material.

TCRdb keeps only in-frame clones here, not all; method: immunoSEQ multiplex PCR. The table shows approximately 120,000 clones, with 90% to 95% occurring only once. Material for sequencing was peripheral blood. The V and J genes are TRBV5-6 and TRBJ2-1; D gene unclear. This receptor was taken from a man aged 50 to 60 with COVID-19, enrolled during active disease. CDR3 bases: TGTGCCAGCAGCTTGGGATGGAGCTCCTACAATGAGCAGTTCTTC. Translated: CASSLGWSSYNEQFF.